Below, one T cell receptor (beta chain) is given with its context. Only in-frame clones appear in the TCRdb table, and some are missing; sequencing was by immunoSEQ multiplex PCR. The data hold tens of thousands of clones, with approximately 81% observed a single time. The data are from a study of blood T cell repertoires in COVID-19. Whole-study context: The United States, Italy and Spain supplied acute and convalescent COVID-19 samples.

With 6 bases clipped from V and 6 bases from J, the junction kept 7 bases outside the gene matches. The CDR3 extends over 14 amino acids. Per the germline V gene, CDR1 is GTSNPN and CDR2 is SVGIG (reference sequence). The sequence came from a woman at least 80 years old with COVID-19, enrolled during active disease. The V gene is TRBV30, the J gene TRBJ2-1; 11 bases agree with TRBD2. Input material: peripheral blood. The CDR3 loop is CACETSGTPNEQFF. The CDR3 DNA reads as TGTGCCTGCGAGACTAGCGGGACCCCCAATGAGCAGTTCTTC. The entire variable domain, with the rest obtained from reference TRBV30 and TRBJ2-1, is as follows: SQTIHQWPATLVQPVGSPLSLECTVEGTSNPNLYWYRQAAGRGLQLLFYSVGIGQISSEVPQNLSASRPQDRQFILSSKKLLLSDSGFYLCACETSGTPNEQFFGPGTRLTVL.